A selection of T cell receptor beta chains follows, all from one sample in a study of metastatic and nonmetastatic thyroid tumors. TCRdb reprocessed the PCR reads using MiXCR. The sample holds more than 20,000 clones; roughly 21% are singletons and the top ten take approximately 30%. Sequenced sample: blood. These TCRs come from a female donor with papillary thyroid cancer or a benign thyroid nodule (not recorded which). Some clones in this sample may be carry-over from other donors' samples. The CDR3 runs from the conserved cysteine through the conserved F or W. A D gene is named only where the DNA matches it firmly. The size field is filled for only some rows; it gives once, few, many or a size class.

j_gene: TRBJ1-1
d_gene: NA
abundance: NA
v_gene: TRBV12-3/TRBV12-4
CDR3nt: TGTGCCATCATTTTGCGCAGGGAGAAGGACACTGAAGCTTTCTTT
CDR3aa: CAIILRREKDTEAFF

j_gene: TRBJ2-7
d_gene: TRBD1
abundance: many
v_gene: TRBV5-1
CDR3nt: TGCGCCAGCAGCCCGACAGGGGGTTCACCCCCCGAGCAGTACTTC
CDR3aa: CASSPTGGSPPEQYF

j_gene: TRBJ2-1
d_gene: TRBD1
abundance: many
v_gene: TRBV6-1
CDR3nt: TGTGCCAGCAGCGACCGGGACAGGACCTACAATGAGCAGTTCTTC
CDR3aa: CASSDRDRTYNEQFF

j_gene: TRBJ1-1
d_gene: NA
abundance: few
v_gene: TRBV7-9
CDR3nt: TGTGCCAGCAGCCCCCGGCGGGAAGCTTTCTTC
CDR3aa: CASSPRREAFF

j_gene: TRBJ2-1
d_gene: TRBD2
abundance: medium-sized
v_gene: TRBV15
CDR3nt: TGTGCCACCAGGGGGGTTAGCGGGAGCAATGAGCAGTTCTTC
CDR3aa: CATRGVSGSNEQFF

j_gene: TRBJ2-6
d_gene: NA
abundance: NA
v_gene: TRBV28
CDR3nt: TGTGCCAGCTTTAATGGACAACTCTCTGGGGCCAACGTCCTGACTTTC
CDR3aa: CASFNGQLSGANVLTF

j_gene: TRBJ2-3
d_gene: NA
abundance: many
v_gene: TRBV3-1
CDR3nt: TGTGCCAGCAGCCAAGGAGCTCGGGCAGATACGCAGTATTTT
CDR3aa: CASSQGARADTQYF

j_gene: TRBJ1-1
d_gene: TRBD1
abundance: NA
v_gene: TRBV30
CDR3nt: TGTGCCTGGAGGAACAGGGGGCGGACTGAAGCTTTCTTT
CDR3aa: CAWRNRGRTEAFF

j_gene: TRBJ2-2
d_gene: TRBD1
abundance: many
v_gene: TRBV11-1
CDR3nt: TGTGCCAGCAGCTTAGAGGGACAGGGGGAGAGCACCGGGGAGCTGTTTTTT
CDR3aa: CASSLEGQGESTGELFF

j_gene: TRBJ2-7
d_gene: TRBD1
abundance: few
v_gene: TRBV2
CDR3nt: TGTGCCAGCAGCTTAAATTGGACAGGGCCCTACGAGCAGTACTTC
CDR3aa: CASSLNWTGPYEQYF

j_gene: TRBJ2-5
d_gene: NA
abundance: medium-sized
v_gene: TRBV18
CDR3nt: TGTGCCAGCTCACCACGGACCGAGGAGACCCAGTACTTC
CDR3aa: CASSPRTEETQYF

j_gene: TRBJ1-6
d_gene: NA
abundance: NA
v_gene: TRBV30
CDR3nt: TGTGCCTGGAGTTCCAGTCAGTATTCACCCCTCCACTTT
CDR3aa: CAWSSSQYSPLHF

j_gene: TRBJ2-5
d_gene: TRBD1
abundance: many
v_gene: TRBV28
CDR3nt: TGTGCCAGCAGCCCCGGACAGGTCGGGGAGACCCAGTACTTC
CDR3aa: CASSPGQVGETQYF

j_gene: TRBJ2-7
d_gene: TRBD2
abundance: medium-sized
v_gene: TRBV28
CDR3nt: TGTGCCAGCAGTTTTTTATCTGCGGGAGCCGAGCAGTACTTC
CDR3aa: CASSFLSAGAEQYF

j_gene: TRBJ2-5
d_gene: TRBD2
abundance: NA
v_gene: TRBV7-7
CDR3nt: TGTGCCAGCAGCTTGTCAGCGGGAGGGGATACCCAGTACTTC
CDR3aa: CASSLSAGGDTQYF

j_gene: TRBJ2-7
d_gene: TRBD2
abundance: once
v_gene: TRBV9
CDR3nt: TGTGCCAGCAGCGTAGGCGCCGGACTAGCGGGTCTCCACGAGCAGTACTTC
CDR3aa: CASSVGAGLAGLHEQYF

j_gene: TRBJ2-7
d_gene: NA
abundance: many
v_gene: TRBV20-1
CDR3nt: TGCAGTGCTAGGGAAGACAGGCGCGAGCAGTACTTC
CDR3aa: CSAREDRREQYF